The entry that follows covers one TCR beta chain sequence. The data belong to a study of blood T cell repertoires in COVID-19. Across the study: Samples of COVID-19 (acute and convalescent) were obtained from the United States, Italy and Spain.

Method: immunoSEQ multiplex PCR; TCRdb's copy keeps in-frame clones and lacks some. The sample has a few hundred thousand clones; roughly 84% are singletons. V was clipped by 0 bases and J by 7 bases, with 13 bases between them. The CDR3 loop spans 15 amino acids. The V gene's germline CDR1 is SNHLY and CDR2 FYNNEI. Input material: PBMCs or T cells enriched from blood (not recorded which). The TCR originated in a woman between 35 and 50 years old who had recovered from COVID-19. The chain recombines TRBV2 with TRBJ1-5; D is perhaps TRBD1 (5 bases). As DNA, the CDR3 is TGTGCCAGCAGTGAAGCGTGGGGGGGTGGGCAGCCCCAGCATTTT. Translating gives CASSEAWGGGQPQHF.